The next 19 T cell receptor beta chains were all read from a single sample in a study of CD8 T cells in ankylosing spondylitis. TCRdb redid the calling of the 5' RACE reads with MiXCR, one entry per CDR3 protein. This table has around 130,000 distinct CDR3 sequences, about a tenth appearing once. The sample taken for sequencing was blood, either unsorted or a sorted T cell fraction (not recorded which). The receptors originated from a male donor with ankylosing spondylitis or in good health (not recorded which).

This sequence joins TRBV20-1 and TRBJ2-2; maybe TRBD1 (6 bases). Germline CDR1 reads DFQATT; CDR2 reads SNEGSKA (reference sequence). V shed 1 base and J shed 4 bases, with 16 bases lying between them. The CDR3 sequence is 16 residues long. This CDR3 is CSARVYRQVSTGELFF. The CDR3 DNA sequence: TGCAGTGCTAGAGTCTACAGACAGGTCAGCACCGGGGAGCTGTTTTTT.

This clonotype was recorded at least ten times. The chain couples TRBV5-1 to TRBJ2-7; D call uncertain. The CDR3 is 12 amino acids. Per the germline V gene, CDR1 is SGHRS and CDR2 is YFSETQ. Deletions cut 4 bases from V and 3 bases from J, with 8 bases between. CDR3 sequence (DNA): TGCGCCAGCAGCCTACTTGACTACGAGCAGTACTTC. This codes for CASSLLDYEQYF. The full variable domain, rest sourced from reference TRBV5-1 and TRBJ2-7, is KAGVTQTPRYLIKTRGQQVTLSCSPISGHRSVSWYQQTPGQGLQFLFEYFSETQRNKGNFPGRFSGRQFSNSRSEMNVSTLELGDSALYLCASSLLDYEQYFGPGTRLTVT.

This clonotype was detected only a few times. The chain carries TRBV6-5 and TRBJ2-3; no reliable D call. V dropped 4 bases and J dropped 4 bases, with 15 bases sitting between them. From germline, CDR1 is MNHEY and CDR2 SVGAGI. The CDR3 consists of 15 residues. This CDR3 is CASSLGPISSDTQYF. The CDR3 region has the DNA TGTGCCAGCAGTTTAGGACCGATTTCCTCAGATACGCAGTATTTT.

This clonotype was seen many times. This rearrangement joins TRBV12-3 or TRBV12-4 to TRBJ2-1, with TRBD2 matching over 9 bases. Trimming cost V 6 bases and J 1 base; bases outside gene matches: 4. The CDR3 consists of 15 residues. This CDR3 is CASRYSGSSYNEQFF. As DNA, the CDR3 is TGTGCCAGCAGATATAGCGGGAGTTCCTACAATGAGCAGTTCTTC.

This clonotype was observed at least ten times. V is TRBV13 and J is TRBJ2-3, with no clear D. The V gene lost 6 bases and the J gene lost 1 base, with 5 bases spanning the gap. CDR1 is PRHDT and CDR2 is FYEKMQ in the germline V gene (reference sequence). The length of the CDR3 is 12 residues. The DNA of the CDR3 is TGTGCCAGCAGAAGCGGCACAGATACGCAGTATTTT. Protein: CASRSGTDTQYF. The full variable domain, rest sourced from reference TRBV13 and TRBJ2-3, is AAGVIQSPRHLIKEKRETATLKCYPIPRHDTVYWYQQGPGQDPQFLISFYEKMQSDKGSIPDRFSAQQFSDYHSELNMSSLELGDSALYFCASRSGTDTQYFGPGTRLTVL.

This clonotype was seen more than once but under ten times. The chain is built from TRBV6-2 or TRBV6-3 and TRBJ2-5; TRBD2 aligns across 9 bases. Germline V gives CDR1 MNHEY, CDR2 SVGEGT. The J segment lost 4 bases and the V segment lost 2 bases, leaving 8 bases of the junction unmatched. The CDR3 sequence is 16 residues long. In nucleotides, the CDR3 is TGTGCCAGCAGTTACCCCGTTAGCGGGAGTGGAGAGACCCAGTACTTC. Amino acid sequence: CASSYPVSGSGETQYF.

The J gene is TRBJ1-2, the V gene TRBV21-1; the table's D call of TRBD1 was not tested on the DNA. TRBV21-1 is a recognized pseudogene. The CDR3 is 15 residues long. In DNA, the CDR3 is TGTGCCAGCAGCAAAGAGGACAGGGGGCTCGATGGCTACACCTTC. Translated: CASSKEDRGLDGYTF.

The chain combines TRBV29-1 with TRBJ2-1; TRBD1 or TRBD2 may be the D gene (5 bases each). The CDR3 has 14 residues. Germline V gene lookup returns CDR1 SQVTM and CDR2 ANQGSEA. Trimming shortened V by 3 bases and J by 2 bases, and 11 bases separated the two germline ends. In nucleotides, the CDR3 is TGCAGCGTTGACTTGGGGGTGCCCTACAATGAGCAGTTCTTC. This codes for CSVDLGVPYNEQFF.

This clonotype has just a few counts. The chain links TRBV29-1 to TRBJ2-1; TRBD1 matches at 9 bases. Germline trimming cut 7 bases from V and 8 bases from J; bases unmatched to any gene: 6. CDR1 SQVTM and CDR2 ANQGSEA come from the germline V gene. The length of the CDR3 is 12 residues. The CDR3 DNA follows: TGCAGCGGAGGACAGGGGAGGTATGAGCAGTTCTTC. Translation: CSGGQGRYEQFF.

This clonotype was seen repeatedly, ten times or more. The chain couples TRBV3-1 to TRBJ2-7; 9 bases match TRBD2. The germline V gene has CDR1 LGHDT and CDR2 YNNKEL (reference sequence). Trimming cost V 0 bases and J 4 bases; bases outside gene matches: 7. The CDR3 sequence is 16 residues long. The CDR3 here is CASSQDSASGTYEQYF. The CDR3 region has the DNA TGTGCCAGCAGCCAAGATAGTGCTAGCGGGACTTACGAGCAGTACTTC.

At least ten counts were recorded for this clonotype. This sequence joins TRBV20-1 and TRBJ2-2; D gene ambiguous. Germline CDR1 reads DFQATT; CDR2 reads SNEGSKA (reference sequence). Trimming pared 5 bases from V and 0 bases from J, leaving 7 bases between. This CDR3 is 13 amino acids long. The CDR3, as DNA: TGCAGTGCTGGGCAGCCGAACACCGGGGAGCTGTTTTTT. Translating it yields CSAGQPNTGELFF.

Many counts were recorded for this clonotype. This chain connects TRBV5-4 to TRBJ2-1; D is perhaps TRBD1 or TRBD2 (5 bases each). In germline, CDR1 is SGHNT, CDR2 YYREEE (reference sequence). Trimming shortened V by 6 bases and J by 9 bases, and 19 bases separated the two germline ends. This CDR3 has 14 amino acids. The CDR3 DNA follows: TGTGCCAGCAAGTCCCCGGGGCGGCAGGGTGAGCAGTTCTTC. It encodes CASKSPGRQGEQFF.

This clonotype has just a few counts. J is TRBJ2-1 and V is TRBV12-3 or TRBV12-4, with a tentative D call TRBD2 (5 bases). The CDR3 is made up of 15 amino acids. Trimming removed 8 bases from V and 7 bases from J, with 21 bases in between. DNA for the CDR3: TGTGCCAGCGCCTCCGGGAACACAAAAGGGAATGAGCAGTTCTTC. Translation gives CASASGNTKGNEQFF.

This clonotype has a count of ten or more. The CDR3 loop is CASRKAGKYNEQFF. The CDR3 nucleotides are TGTGCCAGTAGGAAAGCGGGAAAATACAATGAGCAGTTCTTC. This chain links TRBV7-2 with TRBJ2-1; 7 bases fit TRBD2. The germline V gene encodes CDR1 SGHTA and CDR2 FQGNSA. The CDR3 extends over 14 amino acids. V lost 9 bases to trimming and J lost 4 bases; unmatched junction nucleotides: 9.

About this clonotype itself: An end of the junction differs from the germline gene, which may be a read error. CDR3 amino acids: CGSSDSASGSSNEQFF. In nucleotides, the CDR3 is TGTGGCAGCAGTGACTCCGCTAGCGGGAGTAGCAATGAGCAGTTCTTC. The chain uses TRBV6-4 and TRBJ2-1; 10 positions match TRBD2. The CDR3 is 16 amino acids. CDR1 and CDR2 from the germline V gene are MRHNA and SNTAGT.

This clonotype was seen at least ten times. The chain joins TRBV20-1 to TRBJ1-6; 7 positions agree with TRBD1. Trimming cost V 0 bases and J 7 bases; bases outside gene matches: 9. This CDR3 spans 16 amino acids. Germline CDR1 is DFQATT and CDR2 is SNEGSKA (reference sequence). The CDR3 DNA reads TGCAGTGCTAGAGAACCGCCCGACAGGGTGAATTCACCCCTCCACTTT. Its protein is CSAREPPDRVNSPLHF.

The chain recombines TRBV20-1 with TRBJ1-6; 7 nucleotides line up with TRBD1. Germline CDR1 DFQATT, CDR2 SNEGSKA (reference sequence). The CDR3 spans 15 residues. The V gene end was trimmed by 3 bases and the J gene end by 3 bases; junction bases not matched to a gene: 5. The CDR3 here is CSARTGWDYNSPLHF. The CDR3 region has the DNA TGCAGTGCTAGGACAGGGTGGGACTATAATTCACCCCTCCACTTT.

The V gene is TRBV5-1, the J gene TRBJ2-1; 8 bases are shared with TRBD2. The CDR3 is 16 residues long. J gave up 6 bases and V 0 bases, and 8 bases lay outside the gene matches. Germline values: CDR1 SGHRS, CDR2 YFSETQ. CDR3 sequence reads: CASSLEAGLVTNEQFF. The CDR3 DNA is TGCGCCAGCAGCTTGGAAGCGGGACTAGTAACCAATGAGCAGTTCTTC.

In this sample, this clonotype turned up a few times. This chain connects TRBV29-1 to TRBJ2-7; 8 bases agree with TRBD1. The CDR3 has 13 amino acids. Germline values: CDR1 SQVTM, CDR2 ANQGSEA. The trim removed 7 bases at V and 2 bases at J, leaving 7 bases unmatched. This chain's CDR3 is CSGQTGDTYEQYF. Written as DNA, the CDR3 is TGCAGCGGCCAGACAGGGGACACCTACGAGCAGTACTTC.